Presented here are 24 T cell receptor beta chains from one specimen sequenced in a study of cytomegalovirus exposure and HLA in healthy donors. The data were produced by immunoSEQ multiplex PCR, yet TCRdb's version contains in-frame clones alone and is incomplete. This sample has 140,000 or so clones, with approximately 93% found just once. Source material: PBMCs. These receptor sequences come from a man between 18 and 29 years old in good health and CMV-seronegative.

This clone was seen a handful of times. The J gene is TRBJ1-5, the V gene TRBV30; possible D gene TRBD1, 5 bases. There are 13 residues in the CDR3. V was pared by 3 bases and J by 6 bases, with 12 bases between. CDR1 GTSNPN and CDR2 SVGIG come from the germline V gene (reference sequence). The CDR3 here is CAWRDPGSQPQHF. In nucleotides, the CDR3 is TGTGCCTGGAGGGATCCAGGGTCTCAGCCCCAGCATTTT.

The V gene is TRBV13, the J gene TRBJ1-2, with TRBD1 as a possible D gene (5 bases). With 2 bases removed from V and 2 bases from J, the gap between germline ends came to 6 bases. This CDR3 comprises 13 residues. Per germline, CDR1 PRHDT and CDR2 FYEKMQ (reference sequence). The CDR3 DNA reads TGTGCCAGCAGCTTACAGGGAAACTATGGCTACACCTTC. It yields the protein CASSLQGNYGYTF.

This clone is labeled as medium-sized (0.01 to 0.1%). V usage is TRBV6-4 and J usage is TRBJ2-3, with 9 bases matching TRBD2. This CDR3 region has 15 residues. With 3 bases clipped from V and 1 base from J, the junction kept 2 bases outside the gene matches. Germline CDR1 is MRHNA and CDR2 is SNTAGT. Here the CDR3 DNA reads TGTGCCAGCAGTGATATAGCGGGGGGCACAGATACGCAGTATTTT. Encoded protein: CASSDIAGGTDTQYF.

The table lists this clone with a count of one. V gene TRBV27 combines with J gene TRBJ1-1, with TRBD1 matching over 9 bases. Germline-derived CDR1 and CDR2 are MNHEY and SMNVEV (reference sequence). This CDR3 region has 15 residues. V lost 5 bases, J lost 3 bases, and 7 bases stayed unmatched. The CDR3 DNA follows: TGTGCCAGCAGTGACACAGGGGGCGTATACACTGAAGCTTTCTTT. This sequence encodes CASSDTGGVYTEAFF.

J is TRBJ2-7 and V is TRBV5-8; D perhaps matches TRBD1 (5 bases). This CDR3 region has 11 residues. Germline CDR1 SGHTS, CDR2 YDEGEE. Deletions cut 4 bases from V and 6 bases from J, with 8 bases between. The CDR3: CASSIGAEQYF. For the CDR3, the DNA is TGTGCCAGCAGCATTGGGGCCGAGCAGTACTTC.

The chain carries TRBV7-2 and TRBJ1-2, with D perhaps TRBD1 (5 bases). CDR3 length: 13 amino acids. The ends were cut back, 5 bases at V and 4 bases at J, with 11 bases in the middle. Germline V lookup: CDR1 SGHTA, CDR2 FQGNSA. The CDR3: CASSMRQIYGYTF. CDR3 coding DNA: TGTGCCAGCAGCATGCGACAGATCTATGGCTACACCTTC.

CDR3 sequence reads: CASSDPIVAAEQFF. For the CDR3, the DNA is TGCGCCAGCAGTGATCCGATAGTAGCGGCTGAGCAGTTCTTC. The chain couples TRBV10-1 to TRBJ2-1; possible D gene TRBD2, 6 bases. Germline values: CDR1 WNHNN, CDR2 SYGVQD (reference sequence). The CDR3 has 14 amino acids. Trimming removed 3 bases at V and 9 bases at J, with 15 bases between.

The chain couples TRBV30 to TRBJ1-2; TRBD1 matches 11 bases. This CDR3 spans 14 amino acids. V gave up 0 bases and J gave up 7 bases; unmatched junction bases: 4. CDR1 and CDR2 (germline): GTSNPN, SVGIG (reference sequence). The CDR3 region has the DNA TGTGCCTGGAGTGTATCGGACAGGGGGCCTGGCTACACCTTC. Encoded protein: CAWSVSDRGPGYTF.

The chain is built from TRBV30 and TRBJ2-7; D perhaps matches TRBD2 (5 bases). The germline V and J ends were trimmed by 4 bases and 6 bases, with 16 bases remaining between them. Germline CDR1 reads GTSNPN; CDR2 reads SVGIG (reference sequence). The CDR3 runs to 13 residues. The DNA for the CDR3 is TGTGCCTGGACCCGCGACTACCCTCCCGAGCAGTACTTC. Its protein product is CAWTRDYPPEQYF. The variable domain in full, with the rest retrieved from reference TRBV30 and TRBJ2-7, is SQTIHQWPATLVQPVGSPLSLECTVEGTSNPNLYWYRQAAGRGLQLLFYSVGIGQISSEVPQNLSASRPQDRQFILSSKKLLLSDSGFYLCAWTRDYPPEQYFGPGTRLTVT.

The chain is built from TRBV30 and TRBJ2-7, with 8 bases aligning to TRBD2. The J segment lost 6 bases and the V segment lost 7 bases, leaving 5 bases of the junction unmatched. In germline, CDR1 is GTSNPN, CDR2 SVGIG (reference sequence). This CDR3 comprises 11 residues. The CDR3 DNA reads as TGTGCCTTTAGCGGGGAGGGCGAGCAGTACGTC. Protein: CAFSGEGEQYV.

The chain couples TRBV7-9 to TRBJ1-2; the D is unclear. CDR3 length: 13 residues. V was trimmed by 5 bases and J by 0 bases, leaving 7 bases between them. The germline CDR1 and CDR2 sequences are SEHNR and FQNEAQ (reference sequence). CDR3 amino acids: CASSPRTNYGYTF. The CDR3, as DNA: TGTGCCAGCAGCCCGCGCACTAACTATGGCTACACCTTC.

The chain uses TRBV7-2 and TRBJ2-2, with D perhaps matching TRBD2 (6 bases). Germline V gene lookup returns CDR1 SGHTA and CDR2 FQGNSA. Trimming shortened V by 4 bases and J by 0 bases, and 15 bases separated the two germline ends. The CDR3 consists of 17 residues. The CDR3 sequence: CASSSPRAGTNTGELFF. Here the CDR3 DNA reads TGTGCCAGCAGCTCTCCCAGGGCGGGAACGAACACCGGGGAGCTGTTTTTT.

In the case of this clone: One end of the junction is discordant with germline, which a read error may explain. The rearrangement uses TRBV5-1 and TRBJ2-3, with TRBD2 matching over 8 bases. The CDR3 consists of 15 residues. Per the germline V gene, CDR1 is SGHRS and CDR2 is YFSETQ. CDR3 sequence: CANSFSGDSTDTQYF. The CDR3 DNA sequence: TGCGCCAACAGCTTTAGCGGGGATAGCACAGATACGCAGTATTTT. The whole variable domain, filled in from reference TRBV5-1 and TRBJ2-3, reads KAGVTQTPRYLIKTRGQQVTLSCSPISGHRSVSWYQQTPGQGLQFLFEYFSETQRNKGNFPGRFSGRQFSNSRSEMNVSTLELGDSALYLCANSFSGDSTDTQYFGPGTRLTVL.

The chain links TRBV19 to TRBJ2-1; TRBD2 is a possible D gene (6 bases). The CDR3 sequence is 16 residues long. V dropped 1 base and J dropped 9 bases, with 19 bases sitting between them. Germline CDR1 and CDR2: LNHDA and SQIVND (reference sequence). The CDR3 region is CASSIVLGGVGPEQFF. The CDR3 DNA reads TGTGCCAGTAGTATAGTTTTGGGCGGGGTGGGCCCTGAGCAGTTCTTC. The full variable domain, with the rest looked up from reference TRBV19 and TRBJ2-1, is DGGITQSPKYLFRKEGQNVTLSCEQNLNHDAMYWYRQDPGQGLRLIYYSQIVNDFQKGDIAEGYSVSREKKESFPLTVTSAQKNPTAFYLCASSIVLGGVGPEQFFGPGTRLTVL.

V and J are TRBV28 and TRBJ1-1; 7 positions agree with TRBD1. There are 14 residues in the CDR3. The V gene's germline CDR1 is MDHEN and CDR2 SYDVKM. V was pared by 5 bases and J by 1 base, with 4 bases of the junction left unmatched. CDR3 sequence (DNA): TGTGCCAGCAGTCCAAACAGGGGGAACACTGAAGCTTTCTTT. Protein sequence: CASSPNRGNTEAFF.

This clone has a single count. CDR3 bases: TGTGCTAGTGGTGAAACAGGCACTGAAGCTTTCTTT. It yields the protein CASGETGTEAFF. The chain carries TRBV12-5 and TRBJ1-1; D perhaps matches TRBD1 (5 bases). The CDR3 runs to 12 residues. The V gene's germline CDR1 is LGHNT and CDR2 FRNRAP. Trimming cost V 5 bases and J 4 bases, with 8 bases left between them.

This clone was seen only a few times. The chain combines TRBV4-2 with TRBJ2-7; 14 bases agree with TRBD2. Germline-derived CDR1 and CDR2 are LGHNA and YNFKEQ. This CDR3 is 17 amino acids long. Trimming took 4 bases from V and 0 from J; bases not matched to a gene: 5. The CDR3 loop reads CASSLGTSGGSSYEQYF. CDR3 nucleotide sequence: TGTGCCAGCAGCCTAGGGACTAGCGGGGGAAGCTCCTACGAGCAGTACTTC.

The V call is TRBV7-9, the J call TRBJ2-2, with 9 bases identical to TRBD2. Germline V CDR1 and CDR2: SEHNR, FQNEAQ (reference sequence). V lost 5 bases to trimming and J lost 5 bases; unmatched junction nucleotides: 9. The length of the CDR3 is 16 residues. As DNA, the CDR3 is TGTGCCAGCAGCCCACCGGGACTAGCTTGGACCGGGGAGCTGTTTTTT. Translation: CASSPPGLAWTGELFF.

This clone was seen only a few times. The chain is built from TRBV19 and TRBJ2-7; D possibly corresponds to TRBD2 (7 bases). There are 14 residues in the CDR3. Trimming pared 4 bases from V and 7 bases from J, leaving 17 bases between. CDR1 and CDR2 from the germline V gene are LNHDA and SQIVND (reference sequence). Here the CDR3 DNA reads TGTGCCAGTAGTACCCCCGGAGGGGGGGGAGAGCAGTACTTC. The encoded protein is CASSTPGGGGEQYF.

The chain employs TRBV19 and TRBJ1-1; TRBD1 matches 7 bases. Germline trimming cut 7 bases from V and 5 bases from J; bases unmatched to any gene: 10. Germline V gives CDR1 LNHDA, CDR2 SQIVND (reference sequence). The CDR3 totals 14 residues. The CDR3 protein is CASIPPRGLTEAFF. CDR3 DNA sequence: TGTGCCAGTATCCCTCCCAGGGGGTTGACTGAAGCTTTCTTT.

This clone is a singleton in its sample. The gene calls are TRBV10-2 and TRBJ2-7; the match to TRBD2 covers 8 bases. V was pared by 6 bases and J by 7 bases, with 2 bases of the junction left unmatched. CDR1 is WSHSY, CDR2 SAAADI, per germline. This CDR3 comprises 11 residues. Written as DNA, the CDR3 is TGCGCCAGCAGGGCTAGCGGGGAGCAGTACTTC. The encoded protein is CASRASGEQYF.

V and J are TRBV9 and TRBJ2-4; maybe TRBD2 (7 bases). V lost 5 bases and J lost 7, with 22 bases in between. From germline, CDR1 is SGDLS and CDR2 YYNGEE. The CDR3 consists of 16 residues. The CDR3 protein is CASSPGAGVGGNIQYF. As DNA, the CDR3 is TGTGCCAGCAGTCCCGGCGCGGGAGTCGGGGGCAACATTCAGTACTTC.

The chain has TRBV19 and TRBJ1-1; the D gene is possibly TRBD1 (6 bases). V was clipped by 7 bases and J by 4 bases, with 28 bases between them. The CDR3 has 18 residues. Germline V gives CDR1 LNHDA, CDR2 SQIVND (reference sequence). CDR3 residues: CASTETISFTGSGTEAFF. As DNA, the CDR3 is TGTGCCAGTACTGAAACCATTAGCTTTACAGGGTCTGGCACTGAAGCTTTCTTT.

This clone showed up just a few times. The genes are TRBV18 and TRBJ1-2; D may be TRBD1 (6 bases). Germline V gives CDR1 KGHSH, CDR2 LQKENI. The CDR3 is 13 amino acids. V was clipped by 3 bases and J by 12 bases, with 17 bases between them. The CDR3 region is CASSPAQGSVHTF. CDR3 DNA: TGTGCCAGCTCACCGGCACAGGGATCCGTCCACACCTTC.